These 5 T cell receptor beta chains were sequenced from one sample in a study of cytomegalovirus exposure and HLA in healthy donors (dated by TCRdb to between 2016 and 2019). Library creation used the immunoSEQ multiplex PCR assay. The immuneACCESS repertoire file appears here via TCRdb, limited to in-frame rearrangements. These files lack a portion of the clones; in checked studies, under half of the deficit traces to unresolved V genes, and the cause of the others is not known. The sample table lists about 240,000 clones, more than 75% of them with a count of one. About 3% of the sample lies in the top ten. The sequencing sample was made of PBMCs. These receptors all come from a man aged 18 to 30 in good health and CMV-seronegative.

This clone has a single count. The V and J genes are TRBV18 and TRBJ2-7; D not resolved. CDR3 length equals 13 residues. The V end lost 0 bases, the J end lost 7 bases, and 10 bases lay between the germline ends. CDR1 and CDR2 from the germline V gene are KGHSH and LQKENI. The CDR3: CASSPPLLLEQYF. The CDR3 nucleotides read TGTGCCAGCTCACCACCCCTCTTATTGGAGCAGTACTTC.

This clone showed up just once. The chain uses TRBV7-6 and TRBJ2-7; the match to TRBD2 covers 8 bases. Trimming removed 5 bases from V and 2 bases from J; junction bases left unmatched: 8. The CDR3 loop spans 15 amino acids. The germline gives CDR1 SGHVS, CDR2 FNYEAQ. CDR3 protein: CASSPSGGLTYEQYF. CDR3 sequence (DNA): TGTGCCAGCAGCCCGAGCGGGGGCCTGACCTACGAGCAGTACTTC.

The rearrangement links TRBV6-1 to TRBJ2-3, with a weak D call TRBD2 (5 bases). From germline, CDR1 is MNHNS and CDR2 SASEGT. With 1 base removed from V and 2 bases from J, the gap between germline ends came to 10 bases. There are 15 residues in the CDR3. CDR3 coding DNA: TGTGCCAGCAGTGAAGTTCACGGACTCACAGATACGCAGTATTTT. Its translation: CASSEVHGLTDTQYF.

The DNA for the CDR3 is TGTGCCAGCAGTTACAACGACGGGACTAACTATGGCTACACCTTC. Encoded protein: CASSYNDGTNYGYTF. The chain employs TRBV6-6 and TRBJ1-2; D remains ambiguous. The V and J ends lost 2 bases and 0 bases respectively, with 10 bases between them. CDR3 length: 15 amino acids. Germline CDR1 is MNHNY and CDR2 is SVGAGI (reference sequence).

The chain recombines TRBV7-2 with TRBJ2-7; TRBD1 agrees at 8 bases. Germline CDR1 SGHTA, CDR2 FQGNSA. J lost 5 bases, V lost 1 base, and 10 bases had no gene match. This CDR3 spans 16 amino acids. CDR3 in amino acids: CASSLVRTGYGDEQYF. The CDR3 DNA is TGTGCCAGCAGCTTAGTTAGGACAGGGTATGGCGACGAGCAGTACTTC.